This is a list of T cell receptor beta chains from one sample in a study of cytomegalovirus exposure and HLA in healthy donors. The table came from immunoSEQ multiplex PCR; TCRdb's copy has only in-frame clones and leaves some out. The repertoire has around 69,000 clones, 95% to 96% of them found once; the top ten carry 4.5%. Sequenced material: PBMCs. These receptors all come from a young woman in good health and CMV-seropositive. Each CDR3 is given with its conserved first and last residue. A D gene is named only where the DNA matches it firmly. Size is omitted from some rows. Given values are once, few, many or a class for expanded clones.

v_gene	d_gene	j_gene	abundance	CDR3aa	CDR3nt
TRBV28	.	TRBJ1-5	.	CASSLPGGNQPQHF	TGTGCCAGCAGTTTGCCAGGGGGCAATCAGCCCCAGCATTTT
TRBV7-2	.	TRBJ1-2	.	CASSLLRTQTNYGYTF	TGTGCCAGCAGCTTACTTAGGACACAGACTAACTATGGCTACACCTTC
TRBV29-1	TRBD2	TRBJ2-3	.	CSVGWGGDEDTQYF	TGCAGCGTAGGGTGGGGGGGGGATGAGGATACGCAGTATTTT
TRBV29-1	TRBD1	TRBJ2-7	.	CSVLQGARGEQYF	TGCAGCGTACTACAGGGGGCGAGGGGCGAGCAGTACTTC
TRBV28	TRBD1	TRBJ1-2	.	CASSLPWTGGDYGYTF	TGTGCCAGCAGCCTACCCTGGACAGGGGGCGACTATGGCTACACCTTC
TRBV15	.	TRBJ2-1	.	CATGSVNSYNEQFF	TGTGCCACCGGGAGCGTGAACTCCTACAATGAGCAGTTCTTC
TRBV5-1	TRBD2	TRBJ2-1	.	CASSLALPLAGEKYNEQFF	TGCGCCAGCAGCTTGGCCCTCCCTCTAGCGGGAGAGAAATACAATGAGCAGTTCTTC
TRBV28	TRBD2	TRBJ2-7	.	CASSFPGTSGVEQYF	TGTGCCAGCAGTTTTCCCGGGACTAGCGGGGTCGAGCAGTACTTC
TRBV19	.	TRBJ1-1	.	CASSDSVDEAFF	TGTGCCAGTAGTGACAGCGTAGATGAAGCTTTCTTT
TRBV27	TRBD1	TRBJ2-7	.	CASRPGDRGYEQYF	TGTGCCAGCAGACCCGGGGACAGGGGCTACGAGCAGTACTTC
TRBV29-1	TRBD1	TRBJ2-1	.	CSVGPGPGTALDNEQFF	TGCAGCGTTGGCCCAGGCCCCGGGACAGCGCTAGACAATGAGCAGTTCTTC
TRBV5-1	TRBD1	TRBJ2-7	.	CASSPWDSKPYEQYF	TGCGCCAGCAGCCCTTGGGACAGTAAACCCTACGAGCAGTACTTC
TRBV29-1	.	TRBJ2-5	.	CSVEAGVVLETQYF	TGCAGCGTTGAGGCAGGGGTTGTGTTGGAGACCCAGTACTTC
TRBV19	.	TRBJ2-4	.	CASSIRVLPNIQYF	TGTGCCAGTAGTATCAGGGTTCTCCCAAACATTCAGTACTTC
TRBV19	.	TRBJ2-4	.	CASSGQTRLAKNIQYF	TGTGCCAGTTCGGGACAGACTAGACTAGCCAAAAACATTCAGTACTTC
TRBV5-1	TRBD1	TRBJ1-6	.	CASRSGQELGSPLHF	TGCGCCAGCAGGTCGGGACAGGAGCTTGGTTCACCCCTCCACTTT
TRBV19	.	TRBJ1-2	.	CASSRQNYGYTF	TGTGCCAGTAGTAGACAGAACTATGGCTACACCTTC
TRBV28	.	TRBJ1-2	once	CASTQGGAGYGYTF	TGTGCCAGCACCCAAGGGGGGGCGGGCTATGGCTACACCTTC
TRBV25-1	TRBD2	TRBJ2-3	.	CASSGPGTNTDTQYF	TGTGCCAGCAGTGGACCCGGGACTAACACAGATACGCAGTATTTT
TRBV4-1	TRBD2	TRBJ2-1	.	CASSKMGGGEAYNEQFF	TGCGCCAGCTCGAAGATGGGGGGGGGAGAGGCCTACAATGAGCAGTTCTTC
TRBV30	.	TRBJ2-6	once	CAWSRGFGANVLTF	TGTGCCTGGAGTCGAGGTTTCGGGGCCAACGTCCTGACTTTC
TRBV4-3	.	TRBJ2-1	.	CASSQSETYNEQFF	TGCGCCAGCAGCCAATCGGAGACCTACAATGAGCAGTTCTTC
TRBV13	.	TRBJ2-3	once	CASSLGEDTQYF	TGTGCCAGCAGCTTAGGGGAGGATACGCAGTATTTT
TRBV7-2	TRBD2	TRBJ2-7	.	CASSWGLAGGTPAYEQYF	TGTGCCAGCAGCTGGGGACTAGCGGGAGGGACCCCAGCCTACGAGCAGTACTTC
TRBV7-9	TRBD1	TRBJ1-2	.	CASSFGDRANYGYTF	TGTGCCAGCAGCTTCGGAGACAGGGCGAACTATGGCTACACCTTC
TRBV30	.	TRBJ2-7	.	CARRPYYEQYF	TGTGCCCGCAGGCCCTACTACGAGCAGTACTTC
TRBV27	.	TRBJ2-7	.	CASSLSSGPHYERYF	TGTGCCAGCAGTTTATCATCAGGGCCGCATTACGAGCGGTACTTC
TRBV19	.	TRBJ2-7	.	CASGIPGPYEQYF	TGTGCCAGCGGGATTCCCGGACCTTACGAGCAGTACTTC
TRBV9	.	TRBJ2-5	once	CASSVVGGGVETQYF	TGTGCCAGCAGCGTAGTAGGAGGGGGCGTTGAGACCCAGTACTTC
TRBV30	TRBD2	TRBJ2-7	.	CAWATSGRAFYEQYF	TGTGCCTGGGCAACTAGCGGGAGGGCCTTCTACGAGCAGTACTTC
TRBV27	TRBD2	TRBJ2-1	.	CASSPIAGPYNEQFF	TGTGCCAGCAGTCCTATAGCGGGCCCCTACAATGAGCAGTTCTTC
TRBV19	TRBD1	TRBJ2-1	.	CASSRRGDRGPSNEQFF	TGTGCCAGTAGTAGGAGGGGGGACAGGGGGCCGAGTAATGAGCAGTTCTTC
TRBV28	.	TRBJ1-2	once	CASSFSTAKPTF	TGTGCCAGCAGTTTTTCGACAGCCAAGCCCACCTTC
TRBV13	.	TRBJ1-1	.	CASSSPLRNTEAFF	TGTGCCAGCAGCTCCCCCCTACGGAACACTGAAGCTTTCTTT
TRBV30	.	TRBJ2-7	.	CAWSYDMRGSMNEQYF	TGTGCCTGGAGTTACGACATGCGGGGCTCAATGAACGAGCAGTACTTC
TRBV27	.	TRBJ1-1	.	CASSSRGTAEAFF	TGTGCCAGCAGTAGTCGGGGAACCGCTGAAGCTTTCTTT
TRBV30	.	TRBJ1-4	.	CAWRTRGKLFF	TGTGCCTGGCGTACCCGGGGAAAACTGTTTTTT
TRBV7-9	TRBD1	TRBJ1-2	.	CASNSPTGGDYGYTF	TGTGCCAGCAACTCCCCGACAGGGGGCGACTATGGCTACACCTTC
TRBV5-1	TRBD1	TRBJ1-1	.	CASGTGGMNTEAFF	TGCGCCAGCGGGACAGGAGGTATGAACACTGAAGCTTTCTTT
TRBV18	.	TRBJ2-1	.	CASSPPRVATYNEQFF	TGTGCCAGCTCACCACCCAGGGTAGCTACCTACAATGAGCAGTTCTTC
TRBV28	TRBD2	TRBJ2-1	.	CASSQAGGPREQFF	TGTGCCAGCAGTCAAGCGGGAGGGCCGCGGGAGCAGTTCTTC
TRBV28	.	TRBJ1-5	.	CASSPEFSNQPQHF	TGTGCCAGCAGTCCAGAATTTAGCAATCAGCCCCAGCATTTT
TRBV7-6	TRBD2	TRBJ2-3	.	CASSLTSATRTDTQYF	TGTGCCAGCAGCTTAACTAGCGCCACTCGCACAGATACGCAGTATTTT
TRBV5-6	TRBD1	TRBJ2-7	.	CASSTSFGQVQGAEQYF	TGTGCCAGCAGCACGAGTTTTGGTCAGGTACAGGGGGCCGAGCAGTACTTC
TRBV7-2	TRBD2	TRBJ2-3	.	CASSLVLAASGSTDTQYF	TGTGCCAGCAGCTTAGTACTAGCGGCCTCTGGTAGCACAGATACGCAGTATTTT
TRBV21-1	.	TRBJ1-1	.	CASSAPGQGDEAFF	TGTGCCAGCAGCGCACCGGGACAGGGGGATGAAGCTTTCTTT
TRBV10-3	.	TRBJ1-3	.	CAISDNGNTIYF	TGTGCCATCAGTGATAATGGAAACACCATATATTTT
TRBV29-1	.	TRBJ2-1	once	CSAQGGAGWVNEQFF	TGCAGCGCCCAAGGGGGGGCCGGTTGGGTCAATGAGCAGTTCTTC
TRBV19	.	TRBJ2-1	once	CATGESEQFF	TGTGCAACGGGGGAAAGTGAGCAGTTCTTC
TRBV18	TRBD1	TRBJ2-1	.	CASSQGQGSGDEQFF	TGTGCCAGCTCACAAGGACAGGGGTCGGGGGATGAGCAGTTCTTC
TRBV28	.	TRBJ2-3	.	CASTPIGTLLSTDTQYF	TGTGCCAGCACTCCAATCGGGACTCTCTTAAGTACAGATACGCAGTATTTT
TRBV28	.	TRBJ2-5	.	CASSLGPQGFQETQYF	TGTGCCAGCAGTTTAGGCCCGCAGGGCTTCCAAGAGACCCAGTACTTC